This T cell receptor (beta chain) is drawn from a study of blood T cell repertoires in COVID-19. About the research overall: In each case, the material was cDNA or gDNA derived from T cells, B-cell-depleted T cells, or PBMCs.

Libraries were prepared by immunoSEQ multiplex PCR; TCRdb keeps only in-frame clonotypes and omits some of them. The table lists under 200,000 clones, about nine tenths of them singletons. The germline V gene has CDR1 SGHVS and CDR2 FQNEAQ. This CDR3 comprises 15 residues. V lost 5 bases and J lost 3, with 17 bases in between. The rearrangement links TRBV7-8 to TRBJ2-7, with D maybe TRBD1 (6 bases). This TCR was sampled from a woman between 70 and 85 years old with acute or convalescent COVID-19. Sequencing was performed on peripheral blood. The CDR3 protein is CASSPRTVGSYEQYF. The CDR3 bases are TGTGCCAGCAGCCCCCGGACAGTTGGGAGCTACGAGCAGTACTTC.